Below, 9 T cell receptor beta chains from the same sample are listed, as sequenced in a study of cytomegalovirus exposure and HLA in healthy donors. This PCR relied on a set of 60 Vbeta primers and 13 Jbeta primers. Some clones are missing from TCRdb's copy, which holds only in-frame ones; the method was immunoSEQ multiplex PCR. The sample contains 60,000 to 85,000 clones, 84% of which appear only once. The sample was PBMCs. The source is a man aged 65 to 79 in good health and CMV-seropositive.

V is TRBV7-9 and J is TRBJ2-7; D perhaps matches TRBD1 (5 bases). This CDR3 is 14 amino acids long. V gave up 5 bases and J gave up 1 base, with 12 bases separating them. Germline loops: CDR1 SEHNR, CDR2 FQNEAQ (reference sequence). CDR3 sequence reads: CASSMDTASYEQYF. DNA of the CDR3: TGTGCCAGCAGCATGGACACGGCATCCTACGAGCAGTACTTC.

DNA for the CDR3: TGTGCCAGCAGCCCCTTGCAGGGGTTTTCCGGGGAGCTGTTTTTT. Translated, it gives CASSPLQGFSGELFF. This chain uses TRBV4-2 with TRBJ2-2, with a tentative D call TRBD1 (6 bases). Germline V CDR1 and CDR2: LGHNA, YNFKEQ. This CDR3 is 15 amino acids long. The V and J ends lost 4 bases and 6 bases respectively, with 15 bases between them.

The rearrangement joins TRBV5-1 to TRBJ2-3, with D possibly TRBD2 on 5 matching bases. CDR1 is SGHRS, CDR2 YFSETQ, per germline. This CDR3 is 13 amino acids long. Trimming cost V 7 bases and J 3 bases, with 12 bases left between them. The CDR3 coding sequence is TGCGCCAGCCTTAGCGTGGGGACAGATACGCAGTATTTT. Translating gives CASLSVGTDTQYF.

This sequence joins TRBV10-2 and TRBJ1-2, with a possible D match to TRBD1 (5 bases). Germline V CDR1 and CDR2: WSHSY, SAAADI. V lost 0 bases to trimming and J lost 2 bases, with 10 bases between them. This CDR3 is 15 amino acids long. The CDR3 sequence is CASSESGAGNYGYTF. CDR3 nucleotide sequence: TGCGCCAGCAGTGAGTCAGGAGCAGGGAACTATGGCTACACCTTC.

V gene TRBV7-9 combines with J gene TRBJ2-1; TRBD2 agrees at 8 bases. The germline gives CDR1 SEHNR, CDR2 FQNEAQ (reference sequence). The CDR3 spans 13 residues. The V segment lost 8 bases and the J segment 4 bases; nucleotides outside the gene matches: 4. CDR3 amino acids: CASEREPYNEQFF. CDR3 nucleotides: TGTGCCAGCGAGCGGGAGCCTTACAATGAGCAGTTCTTC.

The chain has TRBV13 and TRBJ2-7; 8 nucleotides align to TRBD2. This CDR3 has 14 amino acids. Germline V gene sequence: CDR1 PRHDT, CDR2 FYEKMQ (reference sequence). V dropped 0 bases and J dropped 4; count of bases not matched to a gene: 2. CDR3 sequence reads: CASSLGTSGYEQYF. The CDR3 bases are TGTGCCAGCAGCTTAGGCACTAGCGGATACGAGCAGTACTTC.

The chain combines TRBV30 with TRBJ2-7, with TRBD1 identical over 8 bases. The ends lost 3 bases at V and 3 bases at J; junction bases unmatched: 13. Germline-derived CDR1 and CDR2 are GTSNPN and SVGIG (reference sequence). The CDR3 is 16 amino acids. The CDR3 spells CAWRGDWDRRRYEQYF. In DNA, the CDR3 is TGTGCCTGGAGGGGTGATTGGGACAGGCGACGCTACGAGCAGTACTTC.

This clone was found once. This rearrangement joins TRBV5-6 to TRBJ1-4; the match to TRBD1 covers 7 bases. J was trimmed by 11 bases and V by 4 bases; bases with no gene match: 11. The CDR3 extends over 14 amino acids. The germline V gene has CDR1 SGHDT and CDR2 YYEEEE. This CDR3 is CASSLQGPGEKLFF. In nucleotides, the CDR3 is TGTGCCAGCAGCCTACAGGGGCCCGGGGAGAAACTGTTTTTT.

The chain joins TRBV11-2 to TRBJ1-1, with D possibly TRBD1 on 5 matching bases. Trimming left V 3 bases short and J 6 bases short, with 14 bases between. The CDR3 length is 14 residues. Germline values: CDR1 SGHAT, CDR2 FQNNGV. CDR3 sequence: CASSFRRDRAEAFF. As DNA, the CDR3 is TGTGCCAGCAGCTTCCGCCGAGACAGAGCTGAAGCTTTCTTT. Supplemented by reference TRBV11-2 and TRBJ1-1, the full variable domain reads EAGVAQSPRYKIIEKRQSVAFWCNPISGHATLYWYQQILGQGPKLLIQFQNNGVVDDSQLPKDRFSAERLKGVDSTLKIQPAKLEDSAVYLCASSFRRDRAEAFFGQGTRLTVV.